The 28 T cell receptor beta chains below were found in one sample sequenced in a study of shared clonotypes between healthy human individuals. Using immunoSEQ multiplex PCR, the repertoire was profiled, and TCRdb retains in-frame clones only, with some absent. Of approximately 1,500,000 clones detected, around 97% appear once; the ten largest clones hold 1.2%. The sequenced material came from naive CD4+ T cells sorted from blood. This sample's subset: CD45RA+ positively selected. These receptors originate from a young man in good health.

As to this clone: This specimen includes other DNA sequences encoding the same CDR3. The rearrangement links TRBV11-3 to TRBJ2-1, with a weak D call TRBD2 (6 bases). CDR3 length: 15 residues. Germline CDR1 reads SGHNT; CDR2 reads YENEEA. Between the trimmed V and J ends, which lost 5 bases and 1 base, there was a span of 12 bases. CDR3 coding DNA: TGTGCCAGCAGCCCCCGTCTAGCGTCCTACAATGAGCAGTTCTTC. It codes for CASSPRLASYNEQFF.

The chain employs TRBV25-1 and TRBJ2-5; D might be TRBD2 (6 bases). Germline V gives CDR1 MGHDK, CDR2 SYGVNS. The germline V and J ends were trimmed by 5 bases and 2 bases, with 18 bases remaining between them. This CDR3 contains 16 residues. DNA for the CDR3: TGTGCCAGCAGTCGGAGGGGAAGAGGGGAACAAGAGACCCAGTACTTC. As protein: CASSRRGRGEQETQYF.

The chain couples TRBV6-1 to TRBJ2-7, with D possibly TRBD2 on 6 matching bases. The CDR3 spans 14 residues. Germline V CDR1 and CDR2: MNHNS, SASEGT. Trimming took off 2 bases at V and 0 bases at J, with 8 bases between the two ends. The CDR3, as DNA: TGTGCCAGCAGTGAATTAGCGGTCTCCTACGAGCAGTACTTC. Residues: CASSELAVSYEQYF.

This clone was detected only a few times. The chain couples TRBV28 to TRBJ1-4, with 8 bases identical to TRBD1. Germline CDR1 is MDHEN and CDR2 is SYDVKM. Trimming cost V 4 bases and J 7 bases; bases outside gene matches: 5. CDR3 length: 14 residues. The CDR3 loop reads CASSSRDRFEKLFF. For the CDR3, the DNA is TGTGCCAGCAGTTCCCGGGACAGGTTTGAAAAACTGTTTTTT.

The V gene is TRBV27, the J gene TRBJ2-7; 9 bases agree with TRBD1. Germline V gives CDR1 MNHEY, CDR2 SMNVEV (reference sequence). V lost 4 bases and J lost 2; bases outside the gene matches: 9. CDR3 length: 16 residues. The CDR3 nucleotides are TGTGCCAGCAGTTCGTTGGGACAGGGAAGCACCTACGAGCAGTACTTC. The encoded protein is CASSSLGQGSTYEQYF.

V and J are TRBV4-2 and TRBJ1-1; D remains ambiguous. Trimming removed 7 bases from V and 9 bases from J, with 21 bases in between. In germline, CDR1 is LGHNA, CDR2 YNFKEQ. The CDR3 spans 14 residues. CDR3 nucleotide sequence: TGTGCCAGCACCAATTCCCACCCTACTGGACAAGCTTTCTTT. Its translation: CASTNSHPTGQAFF.

The V gene is TRBV5-1, the J gene TRBJ1-2; 7 bases are a match to TRBD1. With V trimmed by 0 bases and J by 5 bases, 4 bases remained unmatched. Germline V gene data show CDR1 as SGHRS and CDR2 as YFSETQ. The CDR3 totals 14 residues. The CDR3 DNA reads as TGCGCCAGCAGCTTGGGTAAACAGGGGTATGGCTACACCTTC. Amino acid sequence: CASSLGKQGYGYTF.

This rearrangement joins TRBV28 to TRBJ1-1; D unclear. This CDR3 region has 12 residues. The V gene lost 3 bases and the J gene lost 1 base, with 3 bases spanning the gap. The germline V gene has CDR1 MDHEN and CDR2 SYDVKM. This chain's CDR3 is CASSFQNTEAFF. DNA of the CDR3: TGTGCCAGCAGTTTTCAGAACACTGAAGCTTTCTTT.

This sequence joins TRBV11-2 and TRBJ1-2; no reliable D call. The CDR3 runs 17 residues. CDR1 and CDR2 from the germline V gene are SGHAT and FQNNGV. V lost 1 base and J lost 7, with 22 bases in between. The CDR3 coding sequence is TGTGCCAGCAGCTTAGGAGTACAGCGCGTTTTGGGGAGTGGCTACACCTTC. Its translation: CASSLGVQRVLGSGYTF.

The rearrangement joins TRBV27 to TRBJ2-1, with D unresolved. Germline V CDR1 and CDR2: MNHEY, SMNVEV (reference sequence). V lost 5 bases to trimming and J lost 6 bases, with 29 bases between them. The CDR3 totals 19 residues. Here the CDR3 reads CASSLWVGSGYPPFNEQFF. The CDR3 region has the DNA TGTGCCAGCAGTCTTTGGGTGGGTTCCGGATACCCGCCCTTCAATGAGCAGTTCTTC.

The chain couples TRBV5-4 to TRBJ2-3; a possible D gene is TRBD1 (6 bases). The CDR3 totals 16 residues. Between the trimmed V and J ends, which lost 4 bases and 2 bases, there was a span of 17 bases. CDR1 is SGHNT, CDR2 YYREEE, per germline (reference sequence). In DNA form, the CDR3 reads TGTGCCAGCAGCCACACAGACAGGAGACTCACAGATACGCAGTATTTT. Protein: CASSHTDRRLTDTQYF.

This clone was recorded a few times. The J gene is TRBJ2-2, the V gene TRBV6-5; the D gene is possibly TRBD1 (5 bases). V dropped 7 bases and J dropped 3 bases, with 9 bases sitting between them. From germline, CDR1 is MNHEY and CDR2 SVGAGI. The CDR3 covers 13 residues. The CDR3 reads CASTPQDTGELFF. CDR3 bases: TGTGCCAGCACCCCACAGGACACCGGGGAGCTGTTTTTT.

The chain carries TRBV5-1 and TRBJ2-5; 9 nucleotides align to TRBD1. The germline CDR1 and CDR2 sequences are SGHRS and YFSETQ. This CDR3 contains 17 residues. V was clipped by 0 bases and J by 1 base; unmatched bases: 7. This chain's CDR3 is CASSLEGQGRTQETQYF. The CDR3 DNA reads as TGCGCCAGCAGCTTGGAAGGACAGGGGAGGACCCAAGAGACCCAGTACTTC.

This chain uses TRBV6-1 with TRBJ2-5; D remains ambiguous. V lost 5 bases and J 5 bases, leaving 9 bases between the germline ends. This CDR3 has 12 amino acids. Germline V CDR1 and CDR2: MNHNS, SASEGT. CDR3 sequence reads: CASSRIMETQYF. Here the CDR3 DNA reads TGTGCCAGCAGTCGGATAATGGAGACCCAGTACTTC.

The CDR3 DNA follows: TGCAGCGTCTTAGTCGGACAGGGTCACTATGGCTACACCTTC. It encodes CSVLVGQGHYGYTF. The V call is TRBV29-1, the J call TRBJ1-2; TRBD1 aligns across 8 bases. CDR1 is SQVTM, CDR2 ANQGSEA, per germline. CDR3 size: 14 residues. V shed 6 bases and J 3 bases; nucleotides not matched to a gene: 9.

This chain joins TRBV6-1 and TRBJ1-1; D is unresolved. Trimming left V 2 bases short and J 6 bases short, with 7 bases between. The germline gives CDR1 MNHNS, CDR2 SASEGT. The CDR3 spans 12 residues. CDR3 bases: TGTGCCAGCAGTGAAAGACTCGCTGAAGCTTTCTTT. It specifies CASSERLAEAFF.

V and J are TRBV20-1 and TRBJ2-5; D is uncertain. Trimming removed 5 bases at V and 4 bases at J, with 8 bases between. CDR1 is DFQATT and CDR2 is SNEGSKA in the germline V gene (reference sequence). The CDR3 sequence is 11 residues long. CDR3: CSAAGVETQYF. The CDR3 nucleotides are TGCAGTGCTGCTGGAGTAGAGACCCAGTACTTC.

The CDR3: CASSLKSGFIVYEQYF. Here the CDR3 DNA reads TGTGCCAGCAGCCTGAAATCTGGGTTCATTGTCTACGAGCAGTACTTC. The chain joins TRBV28 to TRBJ2-7; no reliable D call. Germline-derived CDR1 and CDR2 are MDHEN and SYDVKM. V was cut by 6 bases and J by 3 bases, with 21 bases left in between. The CDR3 has 16 amino acids.

This clone has a handful of counts. The same CDR3 arises from other DNA sequences in this sample as well. This chain links TRBV2 with TRBJ1-1; D is possibly TRBD1 (6 bases). V was trimmed by 5 bases and J by 1 base, leaving 8 bases between them. Per germline, CDR1 SNHLY and CDR2 FYNNEI. The CDR3 covers 13 residues. CDR3 in amino acids: CASSLQGNTEAFF. The CDR3 DNA sequence: TGTGCCAGCAGTCTACAGGGGAACACTGAAGCTTTCTTT. Together with reference TRBV2 and TRBJ1-1, the CDR3 gives the full variable domain: EPEVTQTPSHQVTQMGQEVILRCVPISNHLYFYWYRQILGQKVEFLVSFYNNEISEKSEIFDDQFSVERPDGSNFTLKIRSTKLEDSAMYFCASSLQGNTEAFFGQGTRLTVV.

This chain connects TRBV5-1 to TRBJ2-7, with 8 bases lining up with TRBD1. The CDR3 is 16 residues long. Germline V gene lookup returns CDR1 SGHRS and CDR2 YFSETQ. With V trimmed by 0 bases and J by 3 bases, 8 bases remained unmatched. CDR3 region: CASSLEPGQASYEQYF. In DNA form, the CDR3 reads TGCGCCAGCAGCTTGGAACCGGGACAGGCAAGCTACGAGCAGTACTTC.

CDR3 residues: CASSYRDRVQETQYF. The CDR3 DNA sequence: TGTGCCAGCAGTTACAGGGACAGGGTCCAAGAGACCCAGTACTTC. This rearrangement joins TRBV6-6 to TRBJ2-5, with 9 bases lining up with TRBD1. The CDR3 contains 15 residues. Trimming at V came to 2 bases and at J to 1 base, leaving 2 bases not matched to a gene. Per the germline V gene, CDR1 is MNHNY and CDR2 is SVGAGI (reference sequence).

With regard to this clone: Other nucleotide sequences in the sample specify the same CDR3. The V gene is TRBV5-8, the J gene TRBJ2-6; D is unresolved. V dropped 1 base and J dropped 4 bases, with 6 bases sitting between them. CDR1 and CDR2 from the germline V gene are SGHTS and YDEGEE. The CDR3 has 14 residues. CDR3 sequence reads: CASSLFPGANVLTF. The CDR3 nucleotides are TGTGCCAGCAGCTTGTTCCCAGGGGCCAACGTCCTGACTTTC.

The rearrangement links TRBV5-1 to TRBJ2-5, with 14 bases aligning to TRBD2. The V segment lost 4 bases and the J segment 4 bases; nucleotides outside the gene matches: 6. Germline loops: CDR1 SGHRS, CDR2 YFSETQ. CDR3 length: 16 amino acids. The CDR3 is CASSPFGLAGGETQYF. The CDR3 DNA follows: TGCGCCAGCAGCCCGTTCGGACTAGCGGGAGGAGAGACCCAGTACTTC.

The genes are TRBV4-1 and TRBJ2-1, with a possible D match to TRBD1 (6 bases). Germline CDR1 is MGHRA and CDR2 is YSYEKL. There are 15 residues in the CDR3. Trimming shortened V by 4 bases and J by 10 bases, and 20 bases separated the two germline ends. CDR3 DNA sequence: TGCGCCAGCAGCCCTCGGGACACTTTTCCTGGGGAGCAGTTCTTC. Protein sequence: CASSPRDTFPGEQFF.

This clone has a single count. V gene TRBV19 combines with J gene TRBJ1-5; D is undetermined. Germline CDR1 is LNHDA and CDR2 is SQIVND (reference sequence). The CDR3 has 15 residues. The V end was cut by 2 bases, the J end by 2 bases, with 10 bases between. CDR3 loop: CASSILVGGNQPQHF. The CDR3 bases are TGTGCCAGTAGTATATTGGTTGGGGGCAATCAGCCCCAGCATTTT.

The genes are TRBV5-6 and TRBJ2-1; no firm D call. This CDR3 has 14 residues. The germline V gene encodes CDR1 SGHDT and CDR2 YYEEEE. Trimming left V 4 bases short and J 5 bases short, with 13 bases between. In DNA form, the CDR3 reads TGTGCCAGCAGCCCGTCGGGTCGAAACAATGAGCAGTTCTTC. Its translation: CASSPSGRNNEQFF.

The CDR3 loop is CASSFRTSPDTQYF. DNA of the CDR3: TGTGCCAGCAGCTTCCGGACTAGCCCAGATACGCAGTATTTT. The chain recombines TRBV11-2 with TRBJ2-3; TRBD2 agrees at 8 bases. V lost 3 bases, J lost 4 bases, and 3 bases stayed unmatched. The CDR3 loop spans 14 amino acids. Germline V CDR1 and CDR2: SGHAT, FQNNGV. The full variable domain, rest sourced from reference TRBV11-2 and TRBJ2-3, is EAGVAQSPRYKIIEKRQSVAFWCNPISGHATLYWYQQILGQGPKLLIQFQNNGVVDDSQLPKDRFSAERLKGVDSTLKIQPAKLEDSAVYLCASSFRTSPDTQYFGPGTRLTVL.

The J gene is TRBJ2-7, the V gene TRBV5-5, with a possible D match to TRBD1 (5 bases). V lost 4 bases, J lost 4 bases, and 15 bases lay in between. The CDR3 extends over 14 amino acids. Germline lookup yields CDR1 SGHKS and CDR2 YYEKEE (reference sequence). CDR3 DNA sequence: TGTGCCAGCAGCATGCGCCTCAACAGGTACGAGCAGTACTTC. This encodes CASSMRLNRYEQYF.